One sample yielded the 26 T cell receptor beta chains listed below, sequenced in a study of CD8 T cells in Susac syndrome. Random hexamers served to reverse transcribe roughly 0.5 to 1 ug RNA. TCRdb called the immunoSEQ multiplex PCR reads again in MiXCR, with one record for every CDR3 protein. Counted here are approximately 180,000 distinct CDR3 sequences, 90% to 96% occurring once; the ten biggest clones make up 0.093%. Sequencing used CD4+ T cells from PBMCs. These receptors were collected from a human donor with multiple sclerosis.

This clonotype turned up a few times. V and J are TRBV3-1 and TRBJ1-5; D gene uncertain. This CDR3 has 13 amino acids. Germline V gene data show CDR1 as LGHDT and CDR2 as YNNKEL (reference sequence). V gave up 4 bases and J gave up 4 bases, with 8 bases separating them. CDR3: CASSRQLNQPQHF. The CDR3 DNA is TGTGCCAGCAGCCGGCAGCTGAATCAGCCCCAGCATTTT.

The CDR3 bases are TGTGCCAGCAGCTTAATGATGTTAAGTCGGGGAGATACGCAGTATTTT. Protein sequence: CASSLMMLSRGDTQYF. This rearrangement joins TRBV7-2 to TRBJ2-3; tentatively, D is TRBD2 (5 bases). The CDR3 is made up of 16 amino acids. CDR1 SGHTA and CDR2 FQGNSA come from the germline V gene. V lost 2 bases and J lost 5, with 17 bases in between.

In nucleotides, the CDR3 is TGCAGCGTTGAACAGGGTTGGGAGACCCAGTACTTC. Residues: CSVEQGWETQYF. The rearrangement joins TRBV29-1 to TRBJ2-5; D might be TRBD1 (5 bases). From germline, CDR1 is SQVTM and CDR2 ANQGSEA. The CDR3 runs to 12 residues. V lost 2 bases and J 5 bases, leaving 9 bases between the germline ends.

The J gene is TRBJ2-3, the V gene TRBV7-9; D unresolved. Between the trimmed V and J ends, which lost 9 bases and 2 bases, there was a span of 6 bases. The V gene's germline CDR1 is SEHNR and CDR2 FQNEAQ (reference sequence). This CDR3 has 11 amino acids. The CDR3 is CASRYTDTQYF. CDR3 sequence (DNA): TGTGCCAGTAGGTACACAGATACGCAGTATTTT.

The rearrangement links TRBV12-3 or TRBV12-4 to TRBJ1-6, with D hard to call. Trimming stripped 6 bases from V and 4 bases from J, with 13 bases between. The CDR3 loop spans 15 amino acids. The CDR3 is CASSPPGSYNSPLHF. CDR3 DNA sequence: TGTGCCAGCAGCCCGCCGGGATCGTATAATTCACCCCTCCACTTT.

The chain is built from TRBV19 and TRBJ2-2; TRBD2 agrees at 8 bases. The CDR3 spans 15 residues. Per germline, CDR1 LNHDA and CDR2 SQIVND (reference sequence). Trimming at V came to 5 bases and at J to 1 base, leaving 3 bases not matched to a gene. This chain's CDR3 is CASSWRGENTGELFF. CDR3 bases: TGTGCCAGTAGTTGGCGGGGGGAGAACACCGGGGAGCTGTTTTTT.

The gene calls are TRBV30 and TRBJ1-5; maybe TRBD1 (6 bases). Trimming shortened V by 1 base and J by 3 bases, and 7 bases separated the two germline ends. The CDR3 loop spans 13 amino acids. Germline V lookup: CDR1 GTSNPN, CDR2 SVGIG (reference sequence). Written as DNA, the CDR3 is TGTGCCTGGAGTGGACAGGACAATCAGCCCCAGCATTTT. Protein: CAWSGQDNQPQHF.

In regard to this clonotype: A junction boundary mismatches the germline segment, possibly from a read error. The rearrangement uses TRBV29-1 and TRBJ1-1; 8 positions agree with TRBD1. The germline V gene has CDR1 SQVTM and CDR2 ANQGSEA. This CDR3 is built from 15 residues. CDR3 loop: CSVRDRMKMNAEAFF. The CDR3 DNA sequence: TGCAGCGTTCGGGACAGGATGAAGATGAACGCTGAAGCTTTCTTT. Full variable domain (remainder filled in from reference TRBV29-1 and TRBJ1-1): SAVISQKPSRDICQRGTSLTIQCQVDSQVTMMFWYRQQPGQSLTLIATANQGSEATYESGFVIDKFPISRPNLTFSTLTVSNMSPEDSSIYLCSVRDRMKMNAEAFFGQGTRLTVV.

This sequence joins TRBV19 and TRBJ2-7; D gene unclear. Between the trimmed V and J ends, which lost 5 bases and 6 bases, there was a span of 11 bases. Germline-derived CDR1 and CDR2 are LNHDA and SQIVND (reference sequence). The CDR3 sequence is 12 residues long. Written as DNA, the CDR3 is TGTGCCAGTAGTGCCCCAGGTATCGAGCAGTACTTC. Protein: CASSAPGIEQYF.

This rearrangement joins TRBV7-9 to TRBJ2-1, with 13 bases that match TRBD2. Losses at the gene ends were 5 bases for V and 9 bases for J; bases not matched to a gene: 7. Germline CDR1 reads SEHNR; CDR2 reads FQNEAQ (reference sequence). The CDR3 length is 15 residues. The DNA for the CDR3 is TGTGCCAGCAGCCCCGGGGGACTAGCGGGAAGTGAGCAGTTCTTC. Protein: CASSPGGLAGSEQFF.

This chain connects TRBV29-1 to TRBJ2-7; TRBD1 matches 9 bases. Germline V gene lookup returns CDR1 SQVTM and CDR2 ANQGSEA. The CDR3 extends over 11 amino acids. The CDR3 DNA follows: TGCAGTGCCGGGACAGGGAGAGAGCAGTACTTC. This sequence encodes CSAGTGREQYF.

This chain uses TRBV9 with TRBJ2-4; D uncertain. The germline gives CDR1 SGDLS, CDR2 YYNGEE. The CDR3 sequence is 14 residues long. Deletions cut 1 base from V and 15 bases from J, with 20 bases between. CDR3 bases: TGTGCCAGCAGCGTAAGTCCGGACGGCCCTGTAAGGTACTTC. Translated: CASSVSPDGPVRYF.

The chain carries TRBV4-3 and TRBJ2-5; D remains ambiguous. CDR3 length: 13 residues. Germline lookup yields CDR1 LGHNA and CDR2 YSLEER. The V end was cut by 3 bases, the J end by 2 bases, with 7 bases between. The CDR3 here is CASSQSLQETQYF. In DNA, the CDR3 is TGCGCCAGCAGCCAGAGCCTTCAAGAGACCCAGTACTTC.

V usage is TRBV4-3 and J usage is TRBJ1-1, with TRBD1 as a possible D gene (6 bases). V was cut by 5 bases and J by 0 bases, with 16 bases left in between. The germline V gene has CDR1 LGHNA and CDR2 YSLEER. The CDR3 extends over 16 amino acids. CDR3 nucleotide sequence: TGCGCCAGCAGCGTTGGGACATCGAGATTGAACACTGAAGCTTTCTTT. Translating it yields CASSVGTSRLNTEAFF.

This CDR3 reads CACHGQGQETQYF. DNA of the CDR3: TGTGCCTGCCATGGGCAAGGCCAAGAGACCCAGTACTTC. V and J are TRBV28 and TRBJ2-5, with D uncertain. The V gene's germline CDR1 is MDHEN and CDR2 SYDVKM. The V gene lost 11 bases and the J gene lost 1 base, with 14 bases spanning the gap. This CDR3 comprises 13 residues.

The CDR3 region is CASSPAGIPYEQYF. The CDR3, as DNA: TGTGCCAGCAGTCCCGCAGGGATCCCCTACGAGCAGTACTTC. This chain links TRBV7-9 with TRBJ2-7; a possible D gene is TRBD1 (5 bases). The CDR3 totals 14 residues. In germline, CDR1 is SEHNR, CDR2 FQNEAQ (reference sequence). Trimming took 6 bases from V and 2 from J, leaving 14 bases between them.

This clonotype was recorded only once. The V and J genes are TRBV5-6 and TRBJ1-6; no firm D call. The ends were cut back, 6 bases at V and 3 bases at J, with 7 bases in the middle. The germline CDR1 and CDR2 sequences are SGHDT and YYEEEE. This CDR3 has 13 residues. CDR3 coding DNA: TGTGCCAGCAATGGCCGCTATAATTCACCCCTCCACTTT. Its protein product is CASNGRYNSPLHF.

V usage is TRBV20-1 and J usage is TRBJ2-5; a weak D match, TRBD1 (6 bases). The CDR3 covers 14 residues. Germline CDR1 and CDR2: DFQATT and SNEGSKA (reference sequence). V lost 2 bases, J lost 4 bases, and 14 bases lay in between. CDR3 in amino acids: CSARSPLGGETQYF. The DNA of the CDR3 is TGCAGTGCTAGATCCCCCCTAGGGGGAGAGACCCAGTACTTC.

The chain employs TRBV9 and TRBJ2-7; D unclear. There are 13 residues in the CDR3. V shed 4 bases and J shed 6 bases, with 14 bases lying between them. Germline CDR1 SGDLS, CDR2 YYNGEE. In DNA form, the CDR3 reads TGTGCCAGCAGCTTGAACCCCCTGCGCGAGCAGTACTTC. Encoded protein: CASSLNPLREQYF.

The chain couples TRBV20-1 to TRBJ1-5; 9 positions match TRBD1. CDR3 length equals 15 residues. The germline V gene encodes CDR1 DFQATT and CDR2 SNEGSKA (reference sequence). V gave up 5 bases and J gave up 9 bases; unmatched junction bases: 14. In DNA, the CDR3 is TGCAGTGCTGGAGGTGGGACAGGGCGTTCGATGCCCCAGCATTTT. This encodes CSAGGGTGRSMPQHF.

The rearrangement joins TRBV9 to TRBJ1-6; D not certain. CDR1 is SGDLS, CDR2 YYNGEE, per germline. Trimming left V 2 bases short and J 5 bases short, with 11 bases between. This CDR3 has 15 residues. CDR3 sequence: CASSVSQTDNSPLHF. CDR3 in DNA: TGTGCCAGCAGCGTGTCACAGACGGATAATTCACCCCTCCACTTT.

The genes are TRBV5-4 and TRBJ1-5; D ambiguous. V was pared by 4 bases and J by 2 bases, with 13 bases between. Germline assignment: CDR1 SGHNT and CDR2 YYREEE (reference sequence). The CDR3 spans 15 residues. The CDR3: CASSPGPGGNQPQHF. The CDR3 DNA sequence: TGTGCCAGCAGCCCAGGACCGGGAGGCAATCAGCCCCAGCATTTT.

The gene calls are TRBV29-1 and TRBJ2-4; either TRBD1 or TRBD2 may supply D (5 bases each). The CDR3 loop spans 12 amino acids. Germline CDR1 and CDR2: SQVTM and ANQGSEA. V was shortened by 6 bases and J by 9 bases, with 15 bases between the two germline ends. The CDR3 DNA is TGCAGCGTACAAGGGGTCGAGGGCATTCAGTACTTC. It encodes CSVQGVEGIQYF.

The V call is TRBV5-4, the J call TRBJ2-2; D gene uncertain. Trimming shortened V by 0 bases and J by 4 bases, and 4 bases separated the two germline ends. The germline V gene encodes CDR1 SGHNT and CDR2 YYREEE (reference sequence). This CDR3 spans 13 amino acids. The CDR3 DNA reads as TGTGCCAGCAGCTTGGTGGTCACCGGGGAGCTGTTTTTT. Translating it yields CASSLVVTGELFF. The full variable domain, completed using reference TRBV5-4 and TRBJ2-2, is ETGVTQSPTHLIKTRGQQVTLRCSSQSGHNTVSWYQQALGQGPQFIFQYYREEENGRGNFPPRFSGLQFPNYSSELNVNALELDDSALYLCASSLVVTGELFFGEGSRLTVL.

CDR3 sequence (DNA): TGTGCCAGCAGCAAAGGACAGGCCCGCTCTGGAAACACCATATATTTT. Its translation is CASSKGQARSGNTIYF. The chain carries TRBV9 and TRBJ1-3; TRBD1 agrees at 7 bases. The CDR3 is made up of 16 amino acids. CDR1 SGDLS and CDR2 YYNGEE come from the germline V gene. The V segment lost 4 bases and the J segment 0 bases; nucleotides outside the gene matches: 7.

V and J are TRBV12-3 or TRBV12-4 and TRBJ1-1; 7 positions match TRBD1. V trimming: 4 bases; J trimming: 4 bases; junction bases outside the gene matches: 6. This CDR3 region has 14 residues. Here the CDR3 DNA reads TGTGCCAGCAGTTACAGGGGCTCGGGCACTGAAGCTTTCTTT. As protein: CASSYRGSGTEAFF.